This passage covers 30 T cell receptor beta chains from one sample sequenced in a study of blood T cell repertoires in COVID-19. Clones were sequenced by immunoSEQ multiplex PCR, and TCRdb holds only the in-frame ones, with some missing. Among about 51,000 clones listed, around 93% were seen once. The sequenced sample was peripheral blood. These receptors all stem from a man aged 50 or older with acute or convalescent COVID-19.

The CDR3 DNA is TGTGCCAGCAGCGTAAGCGGGGCCTTCACCGGGGAGCTGTTTTTT. This gives the protein CASSVSGAFTGELFF. This chain links TRBV9 with TRBJ2-2, with 7 bases fitting TRBD2. There are 15 residues in the CDR3. Looked up from germline, CDR1 is SGDLS and CDR2 is YYNGEE. J gave up 4 bases and V 1 base, and 4 bases lay outside the gene matches. Supplemented by reference TRBV9 and TRBJ2-2, the full variable domain reads DSGVTQTPKHLITATGQRVTLRCSPRSGDLSVYWYQQSLDQGLQFLIQYYNGEERAKGNILERFSAQQFPDLHSELNLSSLELGDSALYFCASSVSGAFTGELFFGEGSRLTVL.

The chain is built from TRBV15 and TRBJ1-4; 9 nucleotides align to TRBD1. Germline assignment: CDR1 LNHNV and CDR2 YYDKDF (reference sequence). The trim removed 6 bases at V and 3 bases at J, leaving 14 bases unmatched. The CDR3 consists of 18 residues. Here the CDR3 DNA reads TGTGCCACCAGGCCTGGGACAGGGCCTGGTAAAGCTAATGAAAAACTGTTTTTT. This gives the protein CATRPGTGPGKANEKLFF.

The rearrangement uses TRBV5-1 and TRBJ1-6; D is possibly TRBD1 (6 bases). Germline V lookup: CDR1 SGHRS, CDR2 YFSETQ. This CDR3 has 15 residues. V lost 0 bases and J 7 bases, leaving 11 bases between the germline ends. The CDR3 coding sequence is TGCGCCAGCAGCTTGGAGGGACACGAAAATTCACCCCTCCACTTT. Amino acids: CASSLEGHENSPLHF.

The J gene is TRBJ1-1, the V gene TRBV2, with TRBD1 identical over 7 bases. The CDR3 totals 13 residues. The V gene's germline CDR1 is SNHLY and CDR2 FYNNEI. The J segment lost 3 bases and the V segment lost 6 bases, leaving 4 bases of the junction unmatched. CDR3 DNA sequence: TGTGCCAGCAGCGTGACAGGGTACACTGAAGCTTTCTTT. Translation gives CASSVTGYTEAFF.

This chain links TRBV5-6 with TRBJ2-3, with D unresolved. This CDR3 comprises 15 residues. Per germline, CDR1 SGHDT and CDR2 YYEEEE. Trimming stripped 2 bases from V and 4 bases from J, with 14 bases between. CDR3 nucleotide sequence: TGTGCCAGCAGCTTAATATCGTCGTTTCCAGATACGCAGTATTTT. Protein: CASSLISSFPDTQYF.

The rearrangement uses TRBV2 and TRBJ2-3; the match to TRBD2 covers 11 bases. The CDR3 has 13 residues. Germline V CDR1 and CDR2: SNHLY, FYNNEI. Trimming at V came to 0 bases and at J to 10 bases, leaving 0 bases not matched to a gene. This CDR3 is CASSEATSGAQYF. In nucleotides, the CDR3 is TGTGCCAGCAGTGAAGCGACTAGCGGGGCGCAGTATTTT.

V and J are TRBV30 and TRBJ1-2; 8 positions agree with TRBD1. The junction had 4 bases not matched to a gene; V was cut back by 4 bases and J by 3 bases. The CDR3 has 13 residues. In germline, CDR1 is GTSNPN, CDR2 SVGIG (reference sequence). The CDR3 DNA reads as TGTGCCTGGAACCCGGGACAGGACTATGGCTACACCTTC. This gives the protein CAWNPGQDYGYTF.

The chain joins TRBV15 to TRBJ2-5; 10 bases align to TRBD1. The CDR3 has 20 residues. The V segment lost 0 bases and the J segment 0 bases; nucleotides outside the gene matches: 13. From germline, CDR1 is LNHNV and CDR2 YYDKDF (reference sequence). DNA for the CDR3: TGTGCCACCAGCAGAGATTCACTGGACAGGGGGGAGGGGTACCAAGAGACCCAGTACTTC. Its protein product is CATSRDSLDRGEGYQETQYF. Full variable domain (outside the CDR3, taken from reference TRBV15 and TRBJ2-5): DAMVIQNPRYQVTQFGKPVTLSCSQTLNHNVMYWYQQKSSQAPKLLFHYYDKDFNNEADTPDNFQSRRPNTSFCFLDIRSPGLGDTAMYLCATSRDSLDRGEGYQETQYFGPGTRLLVL.

The V and J genes are TRBV30 and TRBJ1-1, with a tentative D call TRBD1 (6 bases). With 6 bases removed from V and 5 bases from J, the gap between germline ends came to 16 bases. Germline values: CDR1 GTSNPN, CDR2 SVGIG (reference sequence). CDR3 length equals 13 residues. The CDR3 DNA sequence: TGTGCCTGTCAACAGGGATACGTTACTGAAGCTTTCTTT. Its translation: CACQQGYVTEAFF.

The rearrangement uses TRBV12-3 or TRBV12-4 and TRBJ1-2, with TRBD1 identical over 7 bases. CDR3 length: 13 residues. J was trimmed by 4 bases and V by 6 bases; bases with no gene match: 5. CDR3 in amino acids: CASSYGTVYGYTF. The CDR3 nucleotides read TGTGCCAGCAGCTACGGGACAGTCTATGGCTACACCTTC.

The chain couples TRBV18 to TRBJ2-6; weak D call: TRBD2 (6 bases). Trimming shortened V by 1 base and J by 2 bases, and 15 bases separated the two germline ends. This CDR3 is 18 amino acids long. Per germline, CDR1 KGHSH and CDR2 LQKENI. CDR3 in amino acids: CASSPLEGPHPGANVLTF. The CDR3 DNA reads as TGTGCCAGCTCACCACTGGAGGGCCCACACCCTGGGGCCAACGTCCTGACTTTC. Full variable domain (outside the CDR3, taken from reference TRBV18 and TRBJ2-6): NAGVMQNPRHLVRRRGQEARLRCSPMKGHSHVYWYRQLPEEGLKFMVYLQKENIIDESGMPKERFSAEFPKEGPSILRIQQVVRGDSAAYFCASSPLEGPHPGANVLTFGAGSRLTVL.

This chain joins TRBV30 and TRBJ1-2, with 7 bases aligning to TRBD1. Per germline, CDR1 GTSNPN and CDR2 SVGIG (reference sequence). The CDR3 length is 13 residues. V lost 4 bases and J lost 2; bases outside the gene matches: 4. The CDR3 DNA reads as TGTGCCTGGACCCGACAGGGCAACTATGGCTACACCTTC. Translation gives CAWTRQGNYGYTF.

J is TRBJ1-2 and V is TRBV5-6; D possibly corresponds to TRBD1 (5 bases). CDR1 SGHDT and CDR2 YYEEEE come from the germline V gene. V dropped 0 bases and J dropped 5 bases, with 14 bases sitting between them. CDR3 size: 15 residues. The CDR3 DNA is TGTGCCAGCAGCTTGGGACAAGGGAGGGGTTATGGCTACACCTTC. As protein: CASSLGQGRGYGYTF.

The V and J genes are TRBV11-3 and TRBJ1-1, with 9 bases lining up with TRBD1. Germline V gene sequence: CDR1 SGHNT, CDR2 YENEEA. The CDR3 is 13 residues long. The V segment lost 4 bases and the J segment 5 bases; nucleotides outside the gene matches: 2. CDR3 DNA: TGTGCCAGCAGCTCAGGACAGGGGACTGAAGCTTTCTTT. Translated, it gives CASSSGQGTEAFF.

The chain carries TRBV19 and TRBJ1-2; 7 positions match TRBD1. CDR1 and CDR2 (germline): LNHDA, SQIVND (reference sequence). The CDR3 has 12 residues. Trimming at V came to 6 bases and at J to 4 bases, leaving 2 bases not matched to a gene. The CDR3 coding sequence is TGTGCCAGTAGGCGACAGGGCTATGGCTACACCTTC. Translating it yields CASRRQGYGYTF.

The chain links TRBV14 to TRBJ1-2; tentatively, D is TRBD1 (6 bases). Germline lookup yields CDR1 SGHDN and CDR2 FVKESK. This CDR3 spans 13 amino acids. V lost 4 bases and J 8 bases, leaving 14 bases between the germline ends. The CDR3 protein is CASSLDRSRGYTF. The CDR3 bases are TGTGCCAGCAGCCTTGACAGGTCTCGAGGCTACACCTTC.

This sequence joins TRBV19 and TRBJ1-1, with a possible D match to TRBD1 (5 bases). The V end lost 1 base, the J end lost 1 base, and 13 bases lay between the germline ends. Germline V gives CDR1 LNHDA, CDR2 SQIVND (reference sequence). This CDR3 has 16 amino acids. The CDR3 sequence is CASSIVAGGSNTEAFF. Here the CDR3 DNA reads TGTGCCAGTAGTATAGTGGCGGGGGGATCGAACACTGAAGCTTTCTTT.

The chain couples TRBV3-1 (or the pseudogene TRBV3-2) to TRBJ1-3; 8 nucleotides match TRBD1. With V trimmed by 4 bases and J by 4 bases, 6 bases remained unmatched. Germline lookup yields CDR1 LGHDT and CDR2 YNNKEL (reference sequence). The CDR3 is 15 residues long. CDR3 DNA sequence: TGTGCCAGCAGCCGTACCAGGGGGCGGGGAAACACCATATATTTT. This translates into CASSRTRGRGNTIYF.

This sequence joins TRBV9 and TRBJ1-5, with D unresolved. This CDR3 spans 15 amino acids. Trimming removed 4 bases from V and 3 bases from J, with 14 bases in between. Germline CDR1 SGDLS, CDR2 YYNGEE. CDR3 loop: CASSSGVGLNQPQHF. CDR3 coding DNA: TGTGCCAGCAGCTCCGGGGTAGGGCTCAATCAGCCCCAGCATTTT.

The chain links TRBV7-6 to TRBJ2-5; D might be TRBD2 (5 bases). Germline CDR1 is SGHVS and CDR2 is FNYEAQ. The CDR3 runs to 15 residues. V gave up 1 base and J gave up 7 bases, with 16 bases separating them. The CDR3 loop is CASSLERRRTGTQYF. CDR3 nucleotides: TGTGCCAGCAGCTTAGAACGGAGGCGTACGGGGACCCAGTACTTC.

In DNA form, the CDR3 reads TGCGCCAGCAGCTTGGAACCAGGGGAATCCTACAATGAGCAGTTCTTC. Amino acid sequence: CASSLEPGESYNEQFF. The chain has TRBV5-1 and TRBJ2-1; a weak D match, TRBD1 (6 bases). This CDR3 has 16 residues. Trimming removed 0 bases from V and 1 base from J, with 11 bases in between. Germline lookup yields CDR1 SGHRS and CDR2 YFSETQ.

This chain links TRBV28 with TRBJ1-1, with 9 nucleotides matching TRBD1. The germline V gene has CDR1 MDHEN and CDR2 SYDVKM. The trim removed 6 bases at V and 5 bases at J, leaving 10 bases unmatched. CDR3 length equals 15 residues. The CDR3 nucleotides read TGTGCCAGCAGCGATCCCGGGACAGGGATGACTGAAGCTTTCTTT. Protein: CASSDPGTGMTEAFF.

The chain links TRBV29-1 to TRBJ1-1; TRBD1 agrees at 7 bases. CDR3 length equals 14 residues. Losses at the gene ends were 7 bases for V and 4 bases for J; bases not matched to a gene: 12. Germline CDR1 reads SQVTM; CDR2 reads ANQGSEA. CDR3 protein: CSAVSGSGGTEAFF. The CDR3 nucleotides are TGCAGCGCAGTTAGTGGTTCAGGGGGCACTGAAGCTTTCTTT.

The J gene is TRBJ2-1, the V gene TRBV27; D not resolved. V was cut by 5 bases and J by 7 bases, with 15 bases left in between. This CDR3 has 14 amino acids. The germline CDR1 and CDR2 sequences are MNHEY and SMNVEV (reference sequence). Written as DNA, the CDR3 is TGTGCCAGCAGTACTAATGACGCATCGAATGAGCAGTTCTTC. Its protein is CASSTNDASNEQFF.

V usage is TRBV19 and J usage is TRBJ1-1; no firm D call. Germline CDR1 LNHDA, CDR2 SQIVND (reference sequence). CDR3 length: 13 amino acids. Trimming took off 5 bases at V and 5 bases at J, with 12 bases between the two ends. The chain's CDR3 is CASSVRTRTEAFF. The CDR3 coding sequence is TGTGCCAGTAGTGTGAGAACGAGAACTGAAGCTTTCTTT.

This sequence joins TRBV11-2 and TRBJ2-2, with 9 bases fitting TRBD1. CDR3 length equals 16 residues. CDR1 is SGHAT, CDR2 FQNNGV, per germline. V dropped 6 bases and J dropped 4; count of bases not matched to a gene: 9. As DNA, the CDR3 is TGTGCCAGCAGGAGTACAGGGGGCGGGAGCACCGGGGAGCTGTTTTTT. As protein: CASRSTGGGSTGELFF.

This chain joins TRBV27 and TRBJ1-5; a weak D match, TRBD1 (5 bases). This CDR3 region has 13 residues. The germline CDR1 and CDR2 sequences are MNHEY and SMNVEV (reference sequence). V lost 3 bases and J 6 bases, leaving 9 bases between the germline ends. The CDR3 protein is CASSFSGIQPQHF. In DNA, the CDR3 is TGTGCCAGCAGTTTTTCAGGGATTCAGCCCCAGCATTTT.

The J gene is TRBJ1-6, the V gene TRBV6-6; possible D gene TRBD1, 5 bases. In germline, CDR1 is MNHNY, CDR2 SVGAGI (reference sequence). This CDR3 is 14 amino acids long. Trimming removed 5 bases from V and 8 bases from J, with 13 bases in between. The CDR3 sequence is CASSTGQAHSPLHF. Here the CDR3 DNA reads TGTGCCAGCAGTACAGGTCAGGCGCATTCACCCCTCCACTTT.

The chain uses TRBV28 and TRBJ1-5; D is unresolved. Germline assignment: CDR1 MDHEN and CDR2 SYDVKM. CDR3 length equals 15 residues. V was cut by 5 bases and J by 3 bases, with 14 bases left in between. The CDR3, as DNA: TGTGCCAGCAGTCCCCTTCCGGGGAACAATCAGCCCCAGCATTTT. Protein: CASSPLPGNNQPQHF.

The V and J genes are TRBV27 and TRBJ1-2; tentative D call: TRBD1 (6 bases). This CDR3 region has 13 residues. Germline V CDR1 and CDR2: MNHEY, SMNVEV (reference sequence). V lost 6 bases to trimming and J lost 6 bases, with 14 bases between them. The CDR3 DNA follows: TGTGCCAGCAGGGATACAGGGCTGAATGGCTACACCTTC. It translates to CASRDTGLNGYTF.